Listed here are 29 T cell receptor beta chains from one sample, sequenced in a study of T cell responses to AZD1222 COVID-19 vaccine. The method was immunoSEQ multiplex PCR; TCRdb's version includes in-frame clones alone and lacks a portion of them. The data hold just under 150,000 clones, with about 86% observed a single time. The sample in question was peripheral blood, obtained 28 days after the second AZD1222 dose. Receptor source: an adult who received the AZD1222 COVID-19 vaccine.

This chain connects TRBV4-1 to TRBJ2-7, with 10 bases aligning to TRBD2. Germline CDR1 reads MGHRA; CDR2 reads YSYEKL. This CDR3 comprises 15 residues. Unmatched junction bases numbered 3, after V lost 1 base and J lost 3 bases. CDR3 loop: CASSQGLAGGYEQYF. CDR3 in DNA: TGCGCCAGCAGCCAAGGATTAGCGGGGGGCTACGAGCAGTACTTC.

This clone was observed once. The rearrangement joins TRBV19 to TRBJ1-5; no clear D. CDR1 is LNHDA and CDR2 is SQIVND in the germline V gene (reference sequence). The CDR3 consists of 14 residues. Trimming left V 0 bases short and J 5 bases short, with 8 bases between. CDR3 nucleotides: TGTGCCAGTAGTATAGATCTTGGGGATCAGCCCCAGCATTTT. Encoded protein: CASSIDLGDQPQHF.

This chain connects TRBV6-5 to TRBJ1-6; D unclear. CDR3 length equals 14 residues. With 0 bases removed from V and 7 bases from J, the gap between germline ends came to 7 bases. CDR1 MNHEY and CDR2 SVGAGI come from the germline V gene. This chain's CDR3 is CASSYSTANSPLHF. The DNA for the CDR3 is TGTGCCAGCAGTTACTCAACAGCCAATTCACCCCTCCACTTT.

There are a few counts of this clone. The chain joins TRBV7-9 to TRBJ1-2; possibly TRBD1 for D (5 bases). This CDR3 comprises 15 residues. Trimming removed 5 bases from V and 4 bases from J, with 17 bases in between. Germline lookup yields CDR1 SEHNR and CDR2 FQNEAQ (reference sequence). CDR3 in amino acids: CASSVSAGEGYGYTF. CDR3 DNA: TGTGCCAGCAGCGTTTCAGCGGGGGAGGGCTATGGCTACACCTTC.

The J gene is TRBJ1-1, the V gene TRBV5-1; no clear D gene. Germline assignment: CDR1 SGHRS and CDR2 YFSETQ. The ends were cut back, 7 bases at V and 1 base at J, with 11 bases in the middle. This CDR3 contains 13 residues. CDR3 DNA sequence: TGCGCCAGCGGCCTGGTGGGGAACACTGAAGCTTTCTTT. Protein sequence: CASGLVGNTEAFF.

This chain links TRBV7-9 with TRBJ2-3, with D possibly matching TRBD1 (6 bases). V lost 6 bases and J lost 6, with 13 bases in between. CDR1 SEHNR and CDR2 FQNEAQ come from the germline V gene (reference sequence). The CDR3 consists of 13 residues. This chain's CDR3 is CASRPTGSDTQYF. Here the CDR3 DNA reads TGTGCCAGCAGACCCACAGGGTCGGATACGCAGTATTTT.

The chain combines TRBV5-1 with TRBJ2-5; 9 nucleotides agree with TRBD1. V trimming: 7 bases; J trimming: 2 bases; junction bases outside the gene matches: 9. Germline values: CDR1 SGHRS, CDR2 YFSETQ. This CDR3 has 15 amino acids. CDR3 amino acids: CASGVLGTGQETQYF. CDR3 bases: TGCGCCAGCGGGGTGTTGGGGACAGGGCAAGAGACCCAGTACTTC.

The rearrangement uses TRBV7-9 and TRBJ2-7, with D unclear. The CDR3 loop spans 13 amino acids. CDR1 is SEHNR and CDR2 is FQNEAQ in the germline V gene (reference sequence). Trimming took 4 bases from V and 2 from J, leaving 9 bases between them. CDR3 in amino acids: CASSSGQPYEQYF. CDR3 nucleotides: TGTGCCAGCAGCTCCGGCCAGCCCTACGAGCAGTACTTC.

The chain combines TRBV18 with TRBJ2-2; weak D call: TRBD1 (5 bases). CDR3 length: 16 amino acids. Germline V gene data show CDR1 as KGHSH and CDR2 as LQKENI. The germline V and J ends were trimmed by 0 bases and 1 base, with 9 bases remaining between them. The CDR3 nucleotides are TGTGCCAGCTCACCACCGAAAGGGGTGAACACCGGGGAGCTGTTTTTT. Its translation is CASSPPKGVNTGELFF.

This rearrangement joins TRBV3-1 (or the pseudogene TRBV3-2) to TRBJ1-2; no definite D call. The V end was cut by 4 bases, the J end by 8 bases, with 11 bases between. The CDR3 consists of 12 residues. The germline V gene has CDR1 LGHDT and CDR2 YNNKEL (reference sequence). The chain's CDR3 is CASSPGSPGYTF. CDR3 nucleotide sequence: TGTGCCAGCAGCCCCGGTTCTCCCGGCTACACCTTC.

V usage is TRBV6-6 and J usage is TRBJ2-1; D gene uncertain. The germline V and J ends were trimmed by 2 bases and 16 bases, with 18 bases remaining between them. This CDR3 comprises 13 residues. Germline loops: CDR1 MNHNY, CDR2 SVGAGI (reference sequence). The CDR3, as DNA: TGTGCCAGCAGTTACACCTCTGGGTCCGACGCATTCTTC. Translated, it gives CASSYTSGSDAFF.

The rearrangement joins TRBV14 to TRBJ2-5; tentative D call: TRBD2 (6 bases). The V end lost 4 bases, the J end lost 8 bases, and 26 bases lay between the germline ends. Germline-derived CDR1 and CDR2 are SGHDN and FVKESK. The CDR3 sequence is 17 residues long. Here the CDR3 DNA reads TGTGCCAGCAGCCTAATCCGCGGAGGGAGGTCGGCGGGAACCCAGTACTTC. The encoded protein is CASSLIRGGRSAGTQYF.

The V call is TRBV3-1 (or the pseudogene TRBV3-2), the J call TRBJ2-2; perhaps TRBD1 as D (6 bases). Germline V gene sequence: CDR1 LGHDT, CDR2 YNNKEL (reference sequence). This CDR3 has 14 residues. Trimming pared 4 bases from V and 6 bases from J, leaving 12 bases between. The CDR3 coding sequence is TGTGCCAGCAGCCCCCAGGGGAGACCCGGGGAGCTGTTTTTT. Residues: CASSPQGRPGELFF.

This chain joins TRBV28 and TRBJ1-2; D is possibly TRBD1 (5 bases). The length of the CDR3 is 13 residues. The ends were cut back, 6 bases at V and 7 bases at J, with 15 bases in the middle. From germline, CDR1 is MDHEN and CDR2 SYDVKM. The DNA for the CDR3 is TGTGCCAGCAGATTGGACAAGGTTTTTGGCTACACCTTC. Translation: CASRLDKVFGYTF.

J is TRBJ1-5 and V is TRBV6-5; D may be TRBD1 (6 bases). Germline loops: CDR1 MNHEY, CDR2 SVGAGI. The CDR3 is made up of 13 amino acids. The ends were cut back, 4 bases at V and 5 bases at J, with 9 bases in the middle. The chain's CDR3 is CASSWGQDQPQHF. Here the CDR3 DNA reads TGTGCCAGCAGTTGGGGGCAGGATCAGCCCCAGCATTTT.

This clone was counted a single time. This chain links TRBV7-8 with TRBJ2-7; D gene uncertain. Germline-derived CDR1 and CDR2 are SGHVS and FQNEAQ. The CDR3 spans 14 residues. The V gene lost 2 bases and the J gene lost 2 bases, with 10 bases spanning the gap. CDR3 bases: TGTGCCAGCAGCTTATGGCAGACCCCCTACGAGCAGTACTTC. Amino acids: CASSLWQTPYEQYF.

The V call is TRBV5-4, the J call TRBJ1-4; D gene ambiguous. Germline V gene data show CDR1 as SGHNT and CDR2 as YYREEE (reference sequence). Trimming removed 4 bases at V and 3 bases at J, with 13 bases between. The CDR3 consists of 15 residues. CDR3 sequence (DNA): TGTGCCAGCAGCCGAGCCCGAGGAGCTAATGAAAAACTGTTTTTT. Its protein is CASSRARGANEKLFF.

The chain couples TRBV7-2 to TRBJ1-5; D may be TRBD1 (6 bases). The CDR3 has 16 amino acids. V shed 4 bases and J shed 7 bases, with 20 bases lying between them. Germline CDR1 reads SGHTA; CDR2 reads FQGNSA. CDR3: CASSYQSTGSKQPQHF. CDR3 nucleotides: TGTGCCAGCAGCTACCAATCGACAGGTTCAAAACAGCCCCAGCATTTT.

The chain uses TRBV9 and TRBJ1-5; TRBD1 matches at 9 bases. Germline values: CDR1 SGDLS, CDR2 YYNGEE. V was pared by 4 bases and J by 8 bases, with 10 bases of the junction left unmatched. The CDR3 length is 15 residues. CDR3: CASSLDRGGREPQHF. DNA of the CDR3: TGTGCCAGCAGCCTCGACAGGGGGGGAAGGGAGCCCCAGCATTTT.

This rearrangement joins TRBV29-1 to TRBJ1-5; D is uncertain. The CDR3 has 14 residues. Germline CDR1 SQVTM, CDR2 ANQGSEA. Trimming shortened V by 4 bases and J by 1 base, and 11 bases separated the two germline ends. The CDR3 DNA sequence: TGCAGCGTTGCGAAGGACGGCAGCAATCAGCCCCAGCATTTT. This gives the protein CSVAKDGSNQPQHF. The variable domain in full, with the rest retrieved from reference TRBV29-1 and TRBJ1-5, is SAVISQKPSRDICQRGTSLTIQCQVDSQVTMMFWYRQQPGQSLTLIATANQGSEATYESGFVIDKFPISRPNLTFSTLTVSNMSPEDSSIYLCSVAKDGSNQPQHFGDGTRLSIL.

This sequence joins TRBV5-4 and TRBJ2-7; no clear D gene. The germline CDR1 and CDR2 sequences are SGHNT and YYREEE (reference sequence). The CDR3 consists of 16 residues. Trimming stripped 4 bases from V and 2 bases from J, with 19 bases between. CDR3 region: CASSPRPGNLPYEQYF. The DNA for the CDR3 is TGTGCCAGCAGCCCCCGTCCGGGTAACTTACCCTACGAGCAGTACTTC.

This chain uses TRBV6-5 with TRBJ2-5; maybe TRBD2 (6 bases). In germline, CDR1 is MNHEY, CDR2 SVGAGI. With 4 bases removed from V and 5 bases from J, the gap between germline ends came to 11 bases. The CDR3 has 13 amino acids. In DNA, the CDR3 is TGTGCCAGCAGTTTGGGGGGTTGGGAGACCCAGTACTTC. Protein product: CASSLGGWETQYF.

This chain uses TRBV5-5 with TRBJ1-5, with a possible D match to TRBD1 (5 bases). The CDR3 covers 15 residues. Trimming took off 0 bases at V and 6 bases at J, with 13 bases between the two ends. Germline CDR1 SGHKS, CDR2 YYEKEE (reference sequence). In DNA form, the CDR3 reads TGTGCCAGCAGCTTGGCCGCAGGGATCGGTCAGCCCCAGCATTTT. Translation: CASSLAAGIGQPQHF.

This rearrangement joins TRBV6-6 to TRBJ1-5, with D unresolved. Deletions cut 3 bases from V and 2 bases from J, with 8 bases between. CDR3 length equals 14 residues. Germline assignment: CDR1 MNHNY and CDR2 SVGAGI (reference sequence). The CDR3 is CASSYGQGNQPQHF. DNA of the CDR3: TGTGCCAGCAGTTATGGGCAGGGCAATCAGCCCCAGCATTTT.

This rearrangement joins TRBV3-1 (or the pseudogene TRBV3-2) to TRBJ1-3; TRBD1 might be the D (6 bases). V was cut by 3 bases and J by 0 bases, with 18 bases left in between. Germline V CDR1 and CDR2: LGHDT, YNNKEL (reference sequence). The CDR3 sequence is 18 residues long. As DNA, the CDR3 is TGTGCCAGCAGCCAGACGCTTAAGGGACATGTCTCTGGAAACACCATATATTTT. It translates to CASSQTLKGHVSGNTIYF.

The chain is built from TRBV5-1 and TRBJ1-2, with a weak D call TRBD1 (5 bases). CDR1 SGHRS and CDR2 YFSETQ come from the germline V gene. V lost 0 bases, J lost 7 bases, and 16 bases lay in between. The CDR3 is 15 residues long. CDR3 sequence: CASSLEFGRGVGYTF. CDR3 DNA: TGCGCCAGCAGCTTGGAGTTTGGGCGGGGGGTTGGCTACACCTTC.

The rearrangement links TRBV4-1 to TRBJ2-2, with D possibly being TRBD1 or TRBD2 (5 bases each). V gave up 0 bases and J gave up 7 bases, with 12 bases separating them. CDR1 MGHRA and CDR2 YSYEKL come from the germline V gene. CDR3 length equals 15 residues. In nucleotides, the CDR3 is TGCGCCAGCAGCCAAGAACCCGGGACGGTCGGGGAGCTGTTTTTT. This gives the protein CASSQEPGTVGELFF.

The V and J genes are TRBV11-2 and TRBJ2-3; D uncertain. From germline, CDR1 is SGHAT and CDR2 FQNNGV. V dropped 4 bases and J dropped 7 bases, with 9 bases sitting between them. The CDR3 consists of 12 residues. The CDR3 protein is CASSSPENTQYF. In DNA form, the CDR3 reads TGTGCCAGCAGCTCCCCGGAAAATACGCAGTATTTT.

The V gene is TRBV5-1, the J gene TRBJ2-3; 8 bases are shared with TRBD2. The CDR3 has 15 residues. V shed 2 bases, J shed 2 bases, and the junction held 4 bases outside the gene matches. Looked up from germline, CDR1 is SGHRS and CDR2 is YFSETQ. In nucleotides, the CDR3 is TGCGCCAGCAGCTTCCAGCGGGGGAACACAGATACGCAGTATTTT. It yields the protein CASSFQRGNTDTQYF.